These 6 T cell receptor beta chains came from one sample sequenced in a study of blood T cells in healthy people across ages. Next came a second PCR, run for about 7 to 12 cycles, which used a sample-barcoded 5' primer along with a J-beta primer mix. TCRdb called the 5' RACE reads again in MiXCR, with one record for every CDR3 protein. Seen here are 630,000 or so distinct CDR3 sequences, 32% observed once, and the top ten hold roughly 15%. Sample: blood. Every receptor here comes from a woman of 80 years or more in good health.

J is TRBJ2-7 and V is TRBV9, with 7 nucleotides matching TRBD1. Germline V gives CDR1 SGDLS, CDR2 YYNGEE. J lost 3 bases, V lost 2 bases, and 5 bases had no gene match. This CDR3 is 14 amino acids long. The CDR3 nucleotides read TGTGCCAGCAGCGTTTGGGACAGCTTCTACGAGCAGTACTTC. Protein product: CASSVWDSFYEQYF.

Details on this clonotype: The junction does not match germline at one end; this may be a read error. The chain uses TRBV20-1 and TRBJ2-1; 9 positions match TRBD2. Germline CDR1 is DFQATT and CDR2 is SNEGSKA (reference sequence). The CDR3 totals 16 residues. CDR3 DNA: TGCAGTGCTGGAGGTTTTGGGCGGGGGGGCTACAGTGAGCAGTTCTTC. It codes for CSAGGFGRGGYSEQFF.

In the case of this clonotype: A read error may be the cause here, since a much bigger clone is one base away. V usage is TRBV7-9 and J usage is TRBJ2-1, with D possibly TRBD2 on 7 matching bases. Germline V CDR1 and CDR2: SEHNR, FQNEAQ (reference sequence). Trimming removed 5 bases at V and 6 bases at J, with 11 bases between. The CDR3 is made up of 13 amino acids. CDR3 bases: TGTGCCAGCAGCCCCGGGGGGCGCAATGAGCAGTTCTTC. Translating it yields CASSPGGRNEQFF.

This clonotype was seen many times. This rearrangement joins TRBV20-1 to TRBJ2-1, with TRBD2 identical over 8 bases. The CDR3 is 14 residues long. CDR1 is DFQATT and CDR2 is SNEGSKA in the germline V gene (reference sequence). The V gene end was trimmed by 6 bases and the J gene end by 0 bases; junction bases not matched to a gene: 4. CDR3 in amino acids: CSAAGGNSYNEQFF. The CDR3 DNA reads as TGCAGTGCGGCGGGGGGAAACTCCTACAATGAGCAGTTCTTC.

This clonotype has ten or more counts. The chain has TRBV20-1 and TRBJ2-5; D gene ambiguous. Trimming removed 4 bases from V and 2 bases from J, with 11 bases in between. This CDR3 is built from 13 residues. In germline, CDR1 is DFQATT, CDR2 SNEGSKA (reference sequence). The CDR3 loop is CSAISGRQETQYF. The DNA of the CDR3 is TGCAGTGCTATATCCGGCAGGCAAGAGACCCAGTACTTC.

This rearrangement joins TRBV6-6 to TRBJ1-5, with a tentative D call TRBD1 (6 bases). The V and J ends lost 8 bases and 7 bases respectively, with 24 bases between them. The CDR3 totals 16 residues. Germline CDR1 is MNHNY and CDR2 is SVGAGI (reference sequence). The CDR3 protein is CASGLGMRGGGQPQHF. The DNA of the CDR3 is TGTGCCAGCGGCTTAGGGATGAGAGGGGGGGGGCAGCCCCAGCATTTT.